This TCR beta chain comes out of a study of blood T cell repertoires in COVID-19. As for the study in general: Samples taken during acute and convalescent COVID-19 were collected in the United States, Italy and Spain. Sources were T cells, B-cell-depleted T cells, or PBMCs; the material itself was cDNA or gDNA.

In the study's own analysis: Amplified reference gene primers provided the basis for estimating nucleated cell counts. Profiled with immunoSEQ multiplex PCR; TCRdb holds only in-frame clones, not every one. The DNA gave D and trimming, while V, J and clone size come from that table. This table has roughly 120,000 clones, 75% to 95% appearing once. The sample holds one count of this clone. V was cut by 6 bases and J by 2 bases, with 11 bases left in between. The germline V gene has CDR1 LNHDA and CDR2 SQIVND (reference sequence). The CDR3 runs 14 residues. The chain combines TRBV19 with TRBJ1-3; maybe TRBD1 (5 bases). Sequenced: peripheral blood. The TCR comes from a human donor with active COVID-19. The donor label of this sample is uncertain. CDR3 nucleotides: TGTGCCAGTAGGTCCGGGACTACTGGAAACACCATATATTTT. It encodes CASRSGTTGNTIYF. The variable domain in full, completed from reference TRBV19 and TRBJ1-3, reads DGGITQSPKYLFRKEGQNVTLSCEQNLNHDAMYWYRQDPGQGLRLIYYSQIVNDFQKGDIAEGYSVSREKKESFPLTVTSAQKNPTAFYLCASRSGTTGNTIYFGEGSWLTVV.